This T cell receptor (beta chain) was recorded in a study of CD8 T cells in Susac syndrome. Germline lookup yields CDR1 SGHRS and CDR2 YFSETQ. There are 16 residues in the CDR3. Trimming stripped 2 bases from V and 2 bases from J, with 16 bases between. Controls comprised healthy donors matched for age and sex. Random hexamers primed reverse transcription of roughly 0.45 to 1 ug RNA. By means of immunoSEQ multiplex PCR, TCR beta CDR3 spanning 54 Vbeta and 13 Jbeta underwent amplification. MiXCR, applied by TCRdb to the immunoSEQ multiplex PCR reads, yields one record per CDR3 protein. The profile covers approximately 170,000 distinct CDR3 sequences, with about 91% appearing a single time and 0.065% to 0.1% taken by the ten largest.

Input material: CD4+ T cells from PBMCs. The rearrangement links TRBV5-1 to TRBJ1-2; D is undetermined. The clonotype originates from a human donor in good health. This CDR3 is CASSLPRGPLNYGYTF. DNA of the CDR3: TGCGCCAGCAGCTTACCGAGAGGACCGTTGAACTATGGCTACACCTTC. The entire variable domain, with the rest obtained from reference TRBV5-1 and TRBJ1-2, is as follows: KAGVTQTPRYLIKTRGQQVTLSCSPISGHRSVSWYQQTPGQGLQFLFEYFSETQRNKGNFPGRFSGRQFSNSRSEMNVSTLELGDSALYLCASSLPRGPLNYGYTFGSGTRLTVV.